This TCR beta chain was sequenced in a study of blood T cell repertoires in COVID-19. As for the study in general: T cells, B-cell-depleted T cells, or PBMCs supplied cDNA or gDNA.

The data were produced by immunoSEQ multiplex PCR, yet TCRdb's version contains in-frame clones alone and is incomplete. The table records over 50,000 clones, 75% to 90% of them present only once. The CDR3 spans 18 residues. Sequencing used peripheral blood. This receptor was obtained from a human donor in a cohort sampled during active COVID-19. This rearrangement joins TRBV12-2 to TRBJ2-7; TRBD2, as called in the table, went unchecked against the DNA. TRBV12-2 is labeled a pseudogene. The CDR3 DNA is TGTGCAAGTCGCTTAGCGGGGAGCGGGAGGCCTAGCTCCTACGAGCAGTACTTC. This translates into CASRLAGSGRPSSYEQYF.